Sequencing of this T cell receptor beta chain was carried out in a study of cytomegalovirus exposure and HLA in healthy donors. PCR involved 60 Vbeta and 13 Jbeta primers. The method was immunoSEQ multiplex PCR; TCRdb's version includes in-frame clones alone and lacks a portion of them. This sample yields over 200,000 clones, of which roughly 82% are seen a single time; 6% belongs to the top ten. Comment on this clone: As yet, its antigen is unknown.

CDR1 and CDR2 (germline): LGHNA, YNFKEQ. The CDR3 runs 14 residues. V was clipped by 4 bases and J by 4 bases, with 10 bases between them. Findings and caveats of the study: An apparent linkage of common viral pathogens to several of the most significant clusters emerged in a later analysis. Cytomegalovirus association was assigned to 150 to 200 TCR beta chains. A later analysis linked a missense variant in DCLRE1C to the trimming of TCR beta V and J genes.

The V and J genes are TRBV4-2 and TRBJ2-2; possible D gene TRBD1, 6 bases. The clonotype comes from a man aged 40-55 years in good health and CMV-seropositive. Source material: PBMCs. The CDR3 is CASSREQGTGELFF. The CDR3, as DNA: TGTGCCAGCAGCCGCGAACAGGGCACCGGGGAGCTGTTTTTT.